The entry below describes one T cell receptor (beta chain). This entry comes from a study of cytomegalovirus exposure and HLA in healthy donors. This CDR3 is built from 10 residues. Per the germline V gene, CDR1 is SQVTM and CDR2 is ANQGSEA. V lost 7 bases, J lost 11 bases, and 14 bases lay in between. PCR used 60 Vbeta primers and 13 Jbeta primers. TCRdb's copy holds only in-frame clones and misses some; the assay was immunoSEQ multiplex PCR. The sample contains approximately 90,000 clones, about 75% of which appear only once. The sequence was collected from a middle-aged man in good health and CMV-seronegative. Source material: PBMCs. This sequence joins TRBV29-1 and TRBJ1-1; D perhaps matches TRBD1 (5 bases). CDR3 region: CSAGGDRAFF. The CDR3 coding sequence is TGCAGCGCCGGGGGGGATAGGGCTTTCTTT.